This is a list of T cell receptor beta chains from one sample in a study of blood T cell repertoires in COVID-19. Here immunoSEQ multiplex PCR was the method, and the copy in TCRdb shows in-frame clones only, minus some. The sample has fewer than 600,000 clones, 88% seen once. Specimen: PBMCs or T cells enriched from blood (not recorded which). These receptors were taken from a woman between 35 and 50 years old who had recovered from COVID-19. CDR3s include the opening cysteine and the closing phenylalanine or tryptophan. The D gene is left open where the match is weak. Clone sizes are given selectively: once, few, many, or a class where the clone is expanded.

V	size	J	length	D	DNA	CDR3
TRBV7-2	.	TRBJ1-5	15	TRBD1	TGTGCCAGCAGCCTGGACAGGGGGCAAAATCAGCCCCAGCATTTT	CASSLDRGQNQPQHF
TRBV5-4	.	TRBJ1-1	12	.	TGTGCCAGCAGCGGTACCCGGGAGGGGGCTTTCTTT	CASSGTREGAFF
TRBV3-1/TRBV3-2	.	TRBJ2-7	11	.	TGTGCCAGCACCCTTAAGGCAGAGGTATACTTC	CASTLKAEVYF
TRBV29-1	.	TRBJ1-4	14	TRBD1	TGCAGCGTGAAAAACAGGGGCCCTAATGAAAAACTGTTTTTT	CSVKNRGPNEKLFF
TRBV24-1	.	TRBJ1-1	17	.	TGTGCCACCAGTGATCCGTACCCCGGGAGGGATGATCCCGAAGCTTTCTTT	CATSDPYPGRDDPEAFF
TRBV16	.	TRBJ2-1	12	.	TGTGCCAGCAGCCAATTCCGGCAGGGTGCGTTCTTC	CASSQFRQGAFF
TRBV2	once	TRBJ2-3	16	TRBD2	TGTGCCAGCAGTTCGGGACTAGCGGCTAGCACAGATACGCAGTATTTT	CASSSGLAASTDTQYF
TRBV15	.	TRBJ2-7	13	.	TGTGCCACCAGCGCGGGGTATTCCTACGAGCAGTACTTC	CATSAGYSYEQYF
TRBV4-3	.	TRBJ2-1	15	.	TGCGCCAGCAGCCAAGAACCAGCGGCAGCCGTCGAGCAGTTCTTC	CASSQEPAAAVEQFF
TRBV6-4	.	TRBJ1-1	15	TRBD1	TGTGCCAGCAGTGAGGGGACAGGGGGCAACACTGAAGCTTTCTTT	CASSEGTGGNTEAFF
TRBV7-2	.	TRBJ1-1	11	.	TGTGCCAGCAGCCAAAGAGGTGTGGGTTTCTTT	CASSQRGVGFF
TRBV6-2/TRBV6-3	few	TRBJ2-2	16	.	TGTGCCAGCAGTTACTCTACAGGCCCATACACCGGGGAGCTGTTTTTT	CASSYSTGPYTGELFF
TRBV9	.	TRBJ2-3	15	TRBD2	TGTGCCAGCAGCGTCGGTATAGCGGGAACAGATACGCAGTATTTT	CASSVGIAGTDTQYF
TRBV7-9	once	TRBJ2-1	15	TRBD2	TGTGCCAGCAGCCCACTTAACGGGAGGGTAGATGAGCAGTTCTTC	CASSPLNGRVDEQFF
TRBV2	.	TRBJ2-3	15	.	TGTGCCAGCAGTGCAGACGGAGGAGGCACAGATACGCAGTATTTT	CASSADGGGTDTQYF
TRBV4-3	.	TRBJ2-7	16	.	TGCGCCAGCAGCCAAGAGTACAGGCCGAGCTCCTACGAGCAGTACTTC	CASSQEYRPSSYEQYF
TRBV6-2/TRBV6-3	.	TRBJ2-3	16	TRBD2	TGTGCCAGCAGCCCTCCCTTAGCGGGAGTGGTAGATACGCAGTATTTT	CASSPPLAGVVDTQYF
TRBV2	.	TRBJ1-3	15	TRBD1	TGTGCCAGCAGTGAGGGACAGGGCAGGGGAAACACCATATATTTT	CASSEGQGRGNTIYF
TRBV7-8	.	TRBJ1-1	12	.	TGTGCCAGCAGCTTACTAAACACTGAAGCTTTCTTT	CASSLLNTEAFF
TRBV18	.	TRBJ1-3	18	.	TGTGCCAGCTCACCACGGGCAGACAGGAAGATTACTGGAAACACCATATATTTT	CASSPRADRKITGNTIYF
TRBV4-1	.	TRBJ2-7	14	TRBD1	TGCGCCAGCAGCCGCGGGACAGGGGACTACGAGCAGTACTTC	CASSRGTGDYEQYF
TRBV4-3	.	TRBJ1-2	14	.	TGCGCCAGCAGCCGAGACATCGGTAGCTATGGCTACACCTTC	CASSRDIGSYGYTF
TRBV9	.	TRBJ2-1	16	.	TGTGCCAGCAGCCCCCTCGGGGGGCTAAACCACAATGAGCAGTTCTTC	CASSPLGGLNHNEQFF
TRBV2	.	TRBJ2-3	14	TRBD2	TGTGCCAGCAGAACTAGCGGGGTAGAGGATACGCAGTATTTT	CASRTSGVEDTQYF
TRBV4-3	.	TRBJ2-7	10	.	TGCGCCACCCTTGAGTACGAGCAGTACTTC	CATLEYEQYF
TRBV7-9	.	TRBJ1-2	16	TRBD1	TGTGCCAGCAGCTCCTCCGCCGGGACAGGGAACTATGGCTACACCTTC	CASSSSAGTGNYGYTF
TRBV30	.	TRBJ1-5	13	.	TGTGCCTGGAGTGTTAAGGGGAATCAGCCCCAGCATTTT	CAWSVKGNQPQHF
TRBV11-2	.	TRBJ1-4	14	.	TGTGCCAGCAGCTTAGAACCCAATCTAGAAAAACTGTTTTTT	CASSLEPNLEKLFF